This TCR beta chain was retrieved from a study of chemoradiotherapy in HPV16-positive cancers. Study details: Functional T-cell assays on a couple of HPV16-positive patients' cells defined candidate HPV-specific clones and common TCR motifs.

Points from the study as a whole: Candidate HPV-specific clones and E7-related TCR motifs grew in tumor during treatment.

In the case of this clone: The antigen is unknown.

The CDR3 totals 15 residues. The assay was immunoSEQ multiplex PCR, and TCRdb's table has in-frame clones only and misses some. Of 4,500 to 6,500 clones in the sample, about three quarters were seen once. V is TRBV21-1 and J is TRBJ2-2; the table's D call of TRBD1 was not tested on the DNA. TRBV21-1 is termed a pseudogene. Collection took place from a patient who underwent chemoradiotherapy. The clonotype comes from a human donor with HPV-associated anogenital cancer. CDR3 loop: CASSPRQGNTGELFF. The CDR3 nucleotides are TGTGCCAGCAGCCCCAGACAGGGTAACACCGGGGAGCTGTTTTTT.